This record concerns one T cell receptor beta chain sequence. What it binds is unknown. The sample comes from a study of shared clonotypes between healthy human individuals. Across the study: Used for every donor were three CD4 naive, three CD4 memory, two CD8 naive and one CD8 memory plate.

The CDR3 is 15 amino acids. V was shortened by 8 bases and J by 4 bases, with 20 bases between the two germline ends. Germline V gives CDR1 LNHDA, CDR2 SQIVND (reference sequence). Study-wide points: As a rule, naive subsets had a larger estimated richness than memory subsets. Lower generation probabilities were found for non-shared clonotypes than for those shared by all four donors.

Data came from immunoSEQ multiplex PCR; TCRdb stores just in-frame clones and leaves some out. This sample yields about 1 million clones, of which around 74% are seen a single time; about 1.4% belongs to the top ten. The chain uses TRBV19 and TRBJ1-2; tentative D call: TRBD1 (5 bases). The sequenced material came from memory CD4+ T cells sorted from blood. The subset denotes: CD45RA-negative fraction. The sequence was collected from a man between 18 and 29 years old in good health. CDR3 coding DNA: TGTGCCAGTGAAGCAGGGAGCCGGAAGGGCTATGGCTACACCTTC. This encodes CASEAGSRKGYGYTF.